Listed here are 21 T cell receptor beta chains from one sample, sequenced in a study of T-cell memory formation after mild COVID-19. Each CDR3 protein gets one entry after TCRdb re-called the 5' RACE reads with MiXCR. Of 550,000 to 650,000 distinct CDR3 sequences listed, around a sixth are singletons. Sample: PBMCs or a T cell subset sorted from them (not recorded which). These receptors came from an adult woman who had mild COVID-19 (a few samples of this study predate the infection). Cell type and time point are not known.

The chain carries TRBV6-2 or TRBV6-3 and TRBJ1-2; a weak D match, TRBD1 (5 bases). The CDR3 runs to 15 residues. Deletions cut 7 bases from V and 4 bases from J, with 19 bases between. Germline V gene sequence: CDR1 MNHEY, CDR2 SVGEGT. The DNA for the CDR3 is TGTGCCAGCACCTCTCGCGGCGGACACGTCTATGGCTACACCTTC. It specifies CASTSRGGHVYGYTF.

J is TRBJ2-7 and V is TRBV7-2; 11 bases match TRBD2. Germline V gene data show CDR1 as SGHTA and CDR2 as FQGNSA. The CDR3 spans 17 residues. V lost 5 bases and J lost 5; bases outside the gene matches: 14. CDR3 protein: CASSLTLLAGEPDEQYF. The CDR3 bases are TGTGCCAGCAGCCTGACCCTACTAGCGGGAGAACCGGACGAGCAGTACTTC.

This clonotype was counted many times. This chain joins TRBV18 and TRBJ2-1; weak D call: TRBD1 (6 bases). CDR1 KGHSH and CDR2 LQKENI come from the germline V gene. The CDR3 is 15 amino acids. The germline V and J ends were trimmed by 2 bases and 7 bases, with 15 bases remaining between them. The CDR3 DNA follows: TGTGCCAGCTCACCAAGGGGGTCCGCTTTGAATGAGCAGTTCTTC. Protein: CASSPRGSALNEQFF.

The chain couples TRBV7-6 to TRBJ2-1, with 8 bases matching TRBD2. CDR3 length: 14 amino acids. V trimming: 10 bases; J trimming: 7 bases; junction bases outside the gene matches: 12. The V gene's germline CDR1 is SGHVS and CDR2 FNYEAQ. CDR3 DNA: TGTGCCACCTTCAGCGGGAGAAGTACGAATGAGCAGTTCTTC. This gives the protein CATFSGRSTNEQFF. The full variable domain, rest sourced from reference TRBV7-6 and TRBJ2-1, is GAGVSQSPRYKVTKRGQDVALRCDPISGHVSLYWYRQALGQGPEFLTYFNYEAQQDKSGLPNDRFSAERPEGSISTLTIQRTEQRDSAMYRCATFSGRSTNEQFFGPGTRLTVL.

This clonotype was seen a few times. The chain joins TRBV9 to TRBJ2-3; TRBD1 matches 7 bases. V dropped 0 bases and J dropped 4; count of bases not matched to a gene: 5. CDR1 is SGDLS and CDR2 is YYNGEE in the germline V gene. CDR3 size: 15 residues. Written as DNA, the CDR3 is TGTGCCAGCAGCGTAGGTAACAGGGGAGCAGATACGCAGTATTTT. Its translation is CASSVGNRGADTQYF.

The chain employs TRBV20-1 and TRBJ2-3; D may correspond to TRBD1 or TRBD2 (5 bases each). The CDR3 has 15 residues. Germline V gives CDR1 DFQATT, CDR2 SNEGSKA (reference sequence). Trimming took off 3 bases at V and 0 bases at J, with 13 bases between the two ends. CDR3: CSASPPGPSTDTQYF. CDR3 nucleotide sequence: TGCAGTGCTAGCCCTCCGGGACCCAGCACAGATACGCAGTATTTT.

In this sample, this clonotype turned up a few times. The gene calls are TRBV5-1 and TRBJ1-4; possibly TRBD1 for D (5 bases). Germline values: CDR1 SGHRS, CDR2 YFSETQ. The CDR3 spans 12 residues. V lost 2 bases and J 7 bases, leaving 6 bases between the germline ends. CDR3 protein: CASSFGGEKLFF. The CDR3 region has the DNA TGCGCCAGCAGCTTCGGGGGTGAAAAACTGTTTTTT. Complete variable domain (other parts from reference TRBV5-1 and TRBJ1-4): KAGVTQTPRYLIKTRGQQVTLSCSPISGHRSVSWYQQTPGQGLQFLFEYFSETQRNKGNFPGRFSGRQFSNSRSEMNVSTLELGDSALYLCASSFGGEKLFFGSGTQLSVL.

In its sample, this clonotype was seen a few times. V gene TRBV29-1 combines with J gene TRBJ1-1; D uncertain. Trimming shortened V by 4 bases and J by 2 bases, and 11 bases separated the two germline ends. The CDR3 spans 13 residues. The germline V gene encodes CDR1 SQVTM and CDR2 ANQGSEA. This chain's CDR3 is CSVVAGSNTEAFF. CDR3 sequence (DNA): TGCAGCGTTGTGGCAGGCTCCAACACTGAAGCTTTCTTT.

The chain carries TRBV19 and TRBJ1-5; TRBD1 might be the D (5 bases). Trimming shortened V by 3 bases and J by 3 bases, and 12 bases separated the two germline ends. The CDR3 has 15 amino acids. The germline V gene has CDR1 LNHDA and CDR2 SQIVND (reference sequence). The CDR3 here is CASSIESGLNQPQHF. The CDR3 coding sequence is TGTGCCAGTAGTATTGAGTCAGGGCTCAATCAGCCCCAGCATTTT.

The chain carries TRBV10-3 and TRBJ1-2, with a tentative D call TRBD1 (6 bases). Germline V gene data show CDR1 as ENHRY and CDR2 as SYGVKD. The CDR3 sequence is 13 residues long. The V end was cut by 7 bases, the J end by 6 bases, with 15 bases between. The CDR3 sequence: CAINPGATNGYTF. As DNA, the CDR3 is TGTGCCATCAATCCGGGGGCGACGAATGGCTACACCTTC.

V is TRBV14 and J is TRBJ1-2, with D possibly matching TRBD1 (6 bases). Deletions cut 4 bases from V and 8 bases from J, with 14 bases between. CDR1 and CDR2 from the germline V gene are SGHDN and FVKESK. The CDR3 is 13 residues long. CDR3 nucleotides: TGTGCCAGCAGCCTCTATCGACAGGCGGGCTACACCTTC. Amino acids: CASSLYRQAGYTF.

This clonotype was observed a few times. The rearrangement joins TRBV12-3 or TRBV12-4 to TRBJ2-3; 7 bases are shared with TRBD1. The CDR3 loop spans 15 amino acids. V shed 5 bases and J 6 bases; nucleotides not matched to a gene: 11. CDR3 in DNA: TGTGCCAGCAGTCCCGACAGGGTGATGGGGGATACGCAGTATTTT. Translating it yields CASSPDRVMGDTQYF.

The chain joins TRBV7-9 to TRBJ1-1; D uncertain. Trimming removed 1 base at V and 1 base at J, with 10 bases between. The CDR3 is 15 amino acids. The germline CDR1 and CDR2 sequences are SEHNR and FQNEAQ (reference sequence). CDR3 residues: CASSLDFRKNTEAFF. In nucleotides, the CDR3 is TGTGCCAGCAGCTTAGACTTCCGTAAGAACACTGAAGCTTTCTTT.

The V call is TRBV18, the J call TRBJ1-1; D unclear. Trimming cost V 3 bases and J 1 base, with 6 bases left between them. The CDR3 length is 13 residues. CDR1 and CDR2 (germline): KGHSH, LQKENI. The CDR3 loop is CASSPDWNTEAFF. The CDR3 DNA is TGTGCCAGCTCACCGGACTGGAACACTGAAGCTTTCTTT. Looking up the rest from reference TRBV18 and TRBJ1-1 gives the full variable domain: NAGVMQNPRHLVRRRGQEARLRCSPMKGHSHVYWYRQLPEEGLKFMVYLQKENIIDESGMPKERFSAEFPKEGPSILRIQQVVRGDSAAYFCASSPDWNTEAFFGQGTRLTVV.

As DNA, the CDR3 is TGTGCCACGAGCGGGAACTCCTACGAGCAGTACTTC. This encodes CATSGNSYEQYF. V usage is TRBV6-2 or TRBV6-3 and J usage is TRBJ2-7; 7 positions match TRBD2. Germline CDR1 and CDR2: MNHEY and SVGEGT. The CDR3 is 12 amino acids. The trim removed 10 bases at V and 0 bases at J, leaving 3 bases unmatched.

J is TRBJ1-1 and V is TRBV5-1, with 7 positions matching TRBD1. Per the germline V gene, CDR1 is SGHRS and CDR2 is YFSETQ. This CDR3 is 14 amino acids long. Trimming removed 0 bases from V and 8 bases from J; junction bases left unmatched: 7. The CDR3 here is CASSLETGANEAFF. The CDR3 DNA reads as TGCGCCAGCAGCTTGGAAACAGGGGCGAACGAAGCTTTCTTT.

This clonotype was picked up a small number of times. This chain connects TRBV12-3 or TRBV12-4 to TRBJ1-2; the D is unclear. The CDR3 is 13 amino acids. The V gene lost 1 base and the J gene lost 6 bases, with 9 bases spanning the gap. CDR3 protein: CASSLGGRNGYTF. In nucleotides, the CDR3 is TGTGCCAGCAGTTTAGGGGGAAGGAATGGCTACACCTTC.

This clonotype turned up a few times. The V and J genes are TRBV3-1 and TRBJ1-4; tentatively, D is TRBD1 (5 bases). The CDR3 sequence is 12 residues long. CDR1 LGHDT and CDR2 YNNKEL come from the germline V gene (reference sequence). Trimming cost V 1 base and J 10 bases, with 7 bases left between them. CDR3 coding DNA: TGTGCCAGCAGCCAAGTAAGGGGAAAACTGTTTTTT. Translating gives CASSQVRGKLFF. Full variable domain (remainder filled in from reference TRBV3-1 and TRBJ1-4): DTAVSQTPKYLVTQMGNDKSIKCEQNLGHDTMYWYKQDSKKFLKIMFSYNNKELIINETVPNRFSPKSPDKAHLNLHINSLELGDSAVYFCASSQVRGKLFFGSGTQLSVL.

This clonotype was observed a handful of times. The gene calls are TRBV30 and TRBJ2-2; D unclear. Looked up from germline, CDR1 is GTSNPN and CDR2 is SVGIG (reference sequence). CDR3 size: 15 residues. V was shortened by 3 bases and J by 4 bases, with 15 bases between the two germline ends. CDR3 DNA: TGTGCCTGGAGATCTGGTCAAAATCCCACCGGGGAGCTGTTTTTT. Protein sequence: CAWRSGQNPTGELFF.

This clonotype was recorded a few times. V is TRBV5-1 and J is TRBJ1-1, with unresolved D. Per germline, CDR1 SGHRS and CDR2 YFSETQ. Between the trimmed V and J ends, which lost 1 base and 2 bases, there was a span of 9 bases. The CDR3 loop spans 14 amino acids. CDR3 nucleotides: TGCGCCAGCAGCTTGTTACAGACAAACACTGAAGCTTTCTTT. Its protein is CASSLLQTNTEAFF. Looking up the rest from reference TRBV5-1 and TRBJ1-1 gives the full variable domain: KAGVTQTPRYLIKTRGQQVTLSCSPISGHRSVSWYQQTPGQGLQFLFEYFSETQRNKGNFPGRFSGRQFSNSRSEMNVSTLELGDSALYLCASSLLQTNTEAFFGQGTRLTVV.

J is TRBJ1-1 and V is TRBV12-3 or TRBV12-4, with 8 bases lining up with TRBD1. The CDR3 has 13 amino acids. V was clipped by 5 bases and J by 7 bases; unmatched bases: 6. CDR3 sequence (DNA): TGTGCCAGCAGTCCAGGGGGCGCAGGTGAAGCTTTCTTT. This translates into CASSPGGAGEAFF.